This T cell receptor beta chain stems from a study of beta chain features in type 1 diabetes. Expressed TCRB transcripts were sequenced after all isolated RNA was converted to cDNA. Clones were read by immunoSEQ multiplex PCR, and TCRdb kept only the in-frame ones, dropping some. The table has some 360,000 clones, 15% to 20% seen once; the top ten hold 0.044%. V lost 2 bases and J lost 6, with 14 bases in between. Germline V lookup: CDR1 SGHTA, CDR2 FQGNSA. This CDR3 region has 14 residues. Study-wide results and caveats: Insertions at VDJ junctions were less frequent in type 1 diabetes patients. These patients also deleted more nucleotides at the same junctions.

As to this clone: Its matching antigen is unknown.

This TCR was sampled from a young woman in good health. This rearrangement joins TRBV7-2 to TRBJ2-7; weak D call: TRBD2 (6 bases). Sequenced sample: naive CD4+ T cells from blood. CDR3 amino acids: CASSLRGFLSEQYF. CDR3 bases: TGTGCCAGCAGCTTACGGGGGTTCCTTAGCGAGCAGTACTTC. Together with reference TRBV7-2 and TRBJ2-7, the CDR3 gives the full variable domain: GAGVSQSPSNKVTEKGKDVELRCDPISGHTALYWYRQSLGQGLEFLIYFQGNSAPDKSGLPSDRFSAERTGGSVSTLTIQRTQQEDSAVYLCASSLRGFLSEQYFGPGTRLTVT.